This is a list of T cell receptor beta chains from one sample in a study of neurological immune-mediated disorders. TCRdb re-analysed the 5' RACE reads in MiXCR, keeping a single row per CDR3 protein. The table has roughly 76,000 distinct CDR3 sequences, roughly 15% seen once; the top ten hold under 7%. Specimen: PBMCs. These receptors were collected from a woman between 50 and 59 years old in good health. Both conserved end residues are part of each CDR3. The D gene is left open where the match is weak. The size of a clone is reported for some rows only, either as once, few or many, or as a class for expanded clones.

J | D | V | size | DNA | CDR3
TRBJ2-7 | TRBD2 | TRBV9 | many | TGTGCCAGCAGCCCAGGACTAGCGGATTACGAGCAGTACTTC | CASSPGLADYEQYF
TRBJ1-1 | - | TRBV6-2/TRBV6-3 | - | TGTGCCAGCAGACCTCAACCAGGTTCTGAAGCTTTCTTT | CASRPQPGSEAFF
TRBJ2-7 | - | TRBV20-1 | many | TGCAGTGCTAGAGATGGGCAGTCCTACGAGCAGTACTTC | CSARDGQSYEQYF
TRBJ2-4 | TRBD1 | TRBV20-1 | - | TGCAGTGCTAGCCAACGACAGGGGGCGTACATTCAGTACTTT | CSASQRQGAYIQYF
TRBJ2-7 | TRBD2 | TRBV5-1 | - | TGCGCCAGCAGCCCGGTTAGCGGGGTCGGCGAGCAGTACTTC | CASSPVSGVGEQYF
TRBJ1-5 | - | TRBV6-2/TRBV6-3 | many | TGTGCCAGCAGTTACATAGGGAATCAGCCCCAGCATTTT | CASSYIGNQPQHF
TRBJ1-6 | - | TRBV5-1 | many | TGCGCCAGCCGGGACGGTAATTCACCCCTCCACTTT | CASRDGNSPLHF
TRBJ1-3 | - | TRBV20-1 | many | TGCAGTGCTAGGGGGCTGGACACCATATATTTT | CSARGLDTIYF
TRBJ1-1 | - | TRBV3-1 | many | TGTGCCAGCACCGCCCTGGGAGGCACTGAAGCTTTCTTT | CASTALGGTEAFF
TRBJ2-5 | - | TRBV5-1 | many | TGCGCCAGCAGCGTTGGGATCGGAGAGACCCAGTACTTC | CASSVGIGETQYF
TRBJ1-1 | - | TRBV6-5 | many | TGTGCCAGCAGTTACTCTTGGGCCTTGAACACTGAAGCTTTCTTT | CASSYSWALNTEAFF
TRBJ1-1 | - | TRBV28 | - | TGTGCCATCAGTCGTACCGGGACGGTGAACACTGAAGCTTCCTTT | CAISRTGTVNTEASF
TRBJ1-1 | - | TRBV28 | many | TGTGCCAGCAGTTTATCTCTGAGGGGTAAAGCTTTCTTT | CASSLSLRGKAFF
TRBJ2-1 | - | TRBV12-3/TRBV12-4 | - | TGTGCCAGCAGTTCAAGGGGGGCATCCTACAATGAGCAGTTCTTC | CASSSRGASYNEQFF
TRBJ2-5 | - | TRBV28 | many | TGTGCCAGCAGTTTATTAATGGGAAGGGGTGAAGAGACCCAGTACTTC | CASSLLMGRGEETQYF
TRBJ1-3 | - | TRBV5-1 | - | TGCGCCAGCAGCTTGGAGGCAGGGAGAGGCTATGGAAACACCATATATTTT | CASSLEAGRGYGNTIYF
TRBJ2-1 | - | TRBV5-1 | many | TGCGCCAGCAGGCAGGTCCACAACTCCTACAATGAGCAGTTCTTC | CASRQVHNSYNEQFF
TRBJ2-1 | TRBD2 | TRBV7-2 | many | TGTGCCAGCAGCCTGGGACTAGGGTGGATGAATGAGCAGTTCTTC | CASSLGLGWMNEQFF
TRBJ2-1 | - | TRBV7-6 | - | TGTGCCAGCAGCTTACATCTGGCGGCTGGGGGGCAATACAATGAGCAGTTCTTC | CASSLHLAAGGQYNEQFF
TRBJ2-1 | TRBD1 | TRBV5-1 | many | TGCGCCAGCTCGACAGGGGATTCCTACAATGAGCAGTTCTTC | CASSTGDSYNEQFF
TRBJ1-1 | - | TRBV5-1 | - | TGCGCCAGCAGCTTGGGGTGGGACACTGAAGCTTTCTTT | CASSLGWDTEAFF
TRBJ1-1 | - | TRBV12-3/TRBV12-4 | many | TGTGCCAGCAGTCCAGGGACTGAAGCTTTCTTT | CASSPGTEAFF
TRBJ2-1 | - | TRBV5-1 | many | TGCGCCAGCAGCTTGGAGCCACTTGGTTGGGGCTCACTGGGGAATGAGCAGTTCTTC | CASSLEPLGWGSLGNEQFF
TRBJ1-1 | TRBD1 | TRBV29-1 | - | TGCAGCGTTGTCCCCTCGGGCAGGGGGCAGGGTGAAGCTTTCTTT | CSVVPSGRGQGEAFF
TRBJ2-7 | TRBD2 | TRBV29-1 | many | TGCAGCGTTGAGAGCAAGCGGGGTAAGGAGCAGTACTTC | CSVESKRGKEQYF
TRBJ2-4 | - | TRBV20-1 | few | TGCAGTGCTAGAGATCGGGGGGCGGGAAACATTCAGTACTTC | CSARDRGAGNIQYF
TRBJ2-3 | - | TRBV12-3/TRBV12-4 | many | TGTGCCAGCAGTTTCCCTCCGCTCAGAGATACGCAGTATTTT | CASSFPPLRDTQYF
TRBJ2-5 | TRBD2 | TRBV20-1 | many | TGCAGTGCTAGAGATGTCACTAGCGGGAGGCCACAAGAGACCCAGTACTTC | CSARDVTSGRPQETQYF
TRBJ2-2 | - | TRBV2 | many | TGTGCCAGCTCTTCCTGGTCGAACACCGGGGAGCTGTTTTTT | CASSSWSNTGELFF
TRBJ2-3 | - | TRBV20-1 | many | TGCAGTGCCCCCCTGGGAGAACGCACAGATACGCAGTATTTT | CSAPLGERTDTQYF
TRBJ2-5 | - | TRBV5-1 | many | TGCGCCAGCAGCTTGACTCCCGGGAACCAAGAGACCCAGTACTTC | CASSLTPGNQETQYF
TRBJ2-3 | TRBD1 | TRBV7-3 | - | TGTGCCAGCAGCCTTATAAGGACAGGGACAGATACGCAGTATTTT | CASSLIRTGTDTQYF
TRBJ2-3 | - | TRBV3-1 | many | TGTGCCAGCAGCCAAGGGAAAGATACGCAGTATTTT | CASSQGKDTQYF
TRBJ2-1 | - | TRBV7-6 | - | TGTGCCAGCAGCTCCGACGGGAGTGGCTACAATGAGCAGTTCTTC | CASSSDGSGYNEQFF
TRBJ2-3 | TRBD2 | TRBV20-1 | - | TGCAGCTCCGGGACTAGCGGGGGGGCCTCGGATACGCAGTATTTT | CSSGTSGGASDTQYF
TRBJ1-1 | - | TRBV4-1 | - | TGCGCCAGCAGCCAATATCTCGGGACTGAAGCTTTCTTT | CASSQYLGTEAFF
TRBJ2-3 | - | TRBV7-2 | many | TGTGCCAGCAGCTTTTTAGGACCAAACACAGATACGCAGTATTTT | CASSFLGPNTDTQYF
TRBJ2-7 | TRBD2 | TRBV10-3 | many | TGTGCCATCAGTAAAGGACTAGCGGGGTTTGGGGACTACGAGCAGTACTTC | CAISKGLAGFGDYEQYF
TRBJ2-3 | - | TRBV6-6 | many | TGTGCCAGCAGTTACTCGCGGGACGTGAGCACAGATACGCAGTATTTT | CASSYSRDVSTDTQYF
TRBJ2-3 | - | TRBV11-3 | many | TGTGCCAGCAGCTTACAAAAAGCTACGCAGTATTTT | CASSLQKATQYF
TRBJ1-2 | - | TRBV28 | many | TGTGCCAGCAGTCTCCCCGCCCGGACCGGAGCTAACTATGGCTACACCTTC | CASSLPARTGANYGYTF
TRBJ2-3 | TRBD2 | TRBV12-3/TRBV12-4 | many | TGTGCCAGCAGCTTTAGCGGGGGGGAGGGAGATACGCAGTATTTT | CASSFSGGEGDTQYF
TRBJ2-5 | - | TRBV2 | many | TGTGCCAGCAGTGACAACAGATATGAGACCCAGTACTTC | CASSDNRYETQYF
TRBJ2-5 | TRBD1 | TRBV5-1 | many | TGCGCCAGCAGCTACAATGACAGGGTAGAGACCCAGTACTTC | CASSYNDRVETQYF
TRBJ2-5 | TRBD2 | TRBV29-1 | many | TGCAGCGCCCCCCACGGGGGGTCGCAAGAGACCCAGTACTTC | CSAPHGGSQETQYF
TRBJ2-3 | - | TRBV20-1 | many | TGCAGTGCTAGAGGGGCCGGTGATACGCAGTATTTT | CSARGAGDTQYF
TRBJ1-1 | TRBD1 | TRBV20-1 | many | TGCAGTGCTACACGACAGGGGGGAGGCACTGAAGCTTTCTTT | CSATRQGGGTEAFF
TRBJ1-2 | - | TRBV12-3/TRBV12-4 | many | TGTGCCAGCAGTCCCAGGGTCTCAGCGGGAGGCTACACCTTC | CASSPRVSAGGYTF
TRBJ2-3 | TRBD2 | TRBV12-3/TRBV12-4 | - | TGTGCCAGCAGGGACCAACTAGCGGGGGATACGCAGTATTTT | CASRDQLAGDTQYF
TRBJ2-2 | - | TRBV5-1 | many | TGCGCCAGCAGCTTGACAGGAGGAGACGGGGAGCTGTTTTTT | CASSLTGGDGELFF
TRBJ2-7 | - | TRBV24-1 | many | TGTGCCACCAGTGACCCCGTGACCTACGAGCAGTACTTC | CATSDPVTYEQYF
TRBJ2-2 | TRBD2 | TRBV27 | - | TGTGCCAGCACACGAGCGGGACGGCAAACCGGGGAGCTGTTTTTT | CASTRAGRQTGELFF
TRBJ2-3 | TRBD2 | TRBV20-1 | many | TGCAGTGCTAGTCGCGGGGGGCTCATGGATACGCAGTATTTT | CSASRGGLMDTQYF
TRBJ1-2 | - | TRBV11-3 | many | TGTGCCAGCAGCTATCAGGGTGGGAACTATGGCTACACCTTC | CASSYQGGNYGYTF
TRBJ1-1 | - | TRBV28 | many | TGTGCCAGCAGTTTACCAGTCACTTTTCAGTTCACTGAAGCTTTCTTT | CASSLPVTFQFTEAFF
TRBJ1-4 | - | TRBV5-1 | many | TGCGCCAGTCACCAGGGGATGGCTAATGAAAAACTGTTTTTT | CASHQGMANEKLFF